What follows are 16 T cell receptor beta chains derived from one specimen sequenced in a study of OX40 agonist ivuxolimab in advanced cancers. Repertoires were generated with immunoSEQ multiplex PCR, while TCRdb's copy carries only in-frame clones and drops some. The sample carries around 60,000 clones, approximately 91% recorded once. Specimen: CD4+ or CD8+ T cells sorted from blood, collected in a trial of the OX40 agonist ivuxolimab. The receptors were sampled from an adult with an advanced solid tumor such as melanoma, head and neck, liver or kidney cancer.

The CDR3 loop is CASSRDAGNQPQHF. The CDR3 region has the DNA TGTGCCAGCAGTCGGGACGCGGGTAATCAGCCCCAGCATTTT. The genes are TRBV28 and TRBJ1-5; tentatively, D is TRBD1 (5 bases). The germline V gene encodes CDR1 MDHEN and CDR2 SYDVKM. V was shortened by 5 bases and J by 4 bases, with 12 bases between the two germline ends. CDR3 size: 14 residues. Full variable domain (missing parts from reference TRBV28 and TRBJ1-5): DVKVTQSSRYLVKRTGEKVFLECVQDMDHENMFWYRQDPGLGLRLIYFSYDVKMKEKGDIPEGYSVSREKKERFSLILESASTNQTSMYLCASSRDAGNQPQHFGDGTRLSIL.

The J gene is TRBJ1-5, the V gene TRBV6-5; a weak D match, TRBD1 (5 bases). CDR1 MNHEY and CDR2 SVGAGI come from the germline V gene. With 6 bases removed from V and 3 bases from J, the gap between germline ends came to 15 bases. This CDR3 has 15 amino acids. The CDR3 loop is CASRAPGTANQPQHF. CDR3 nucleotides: TGTGCCAGCAGAGCACCCGGGACTGCCAATCAGCCCCAGCATTTT.

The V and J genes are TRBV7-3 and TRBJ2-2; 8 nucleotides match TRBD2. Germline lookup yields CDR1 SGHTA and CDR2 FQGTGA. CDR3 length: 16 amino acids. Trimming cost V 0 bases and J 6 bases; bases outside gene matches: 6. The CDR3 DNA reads TGTGCCAGCAGCTTAACGAGCGGGAGCTTCGCCGGGGAGCTGTTTTTT. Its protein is CASSLTSGSFAGELFF.

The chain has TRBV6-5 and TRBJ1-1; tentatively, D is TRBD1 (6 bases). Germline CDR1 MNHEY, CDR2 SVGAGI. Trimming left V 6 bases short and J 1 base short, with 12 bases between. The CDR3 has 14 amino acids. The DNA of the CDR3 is TGTGCCAGCAGACAGACAGGTCCGAACACTGAAGCTTTCTTT. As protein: CASRQTGPNTEAFF.

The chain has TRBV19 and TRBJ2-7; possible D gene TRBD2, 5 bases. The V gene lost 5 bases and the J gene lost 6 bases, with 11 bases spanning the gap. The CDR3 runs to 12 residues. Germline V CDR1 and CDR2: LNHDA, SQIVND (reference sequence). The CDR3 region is CASSGRLGEQYF. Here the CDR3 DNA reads TGTGCCAGTAGTGGGAGACTTGGCGAGCAGTACTTC.

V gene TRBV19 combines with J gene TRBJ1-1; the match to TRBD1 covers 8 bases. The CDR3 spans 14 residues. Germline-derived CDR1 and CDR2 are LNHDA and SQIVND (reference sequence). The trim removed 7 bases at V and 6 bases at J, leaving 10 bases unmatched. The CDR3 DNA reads TGTGCCAGTACCCCAGGACAGGGCCCCTCTGAAGCTTTCTTT. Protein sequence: CASTPGQGPSEAFF.

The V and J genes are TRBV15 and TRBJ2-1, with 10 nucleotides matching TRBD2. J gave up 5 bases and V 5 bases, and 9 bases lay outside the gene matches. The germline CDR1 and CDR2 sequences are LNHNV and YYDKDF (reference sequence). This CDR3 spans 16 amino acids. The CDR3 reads CATSFGLAAGDNEQFF. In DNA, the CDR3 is TGTGCCACCAGCTTTGGACTAGCGGCGGGGGACAATGAGCAGTTCTTC. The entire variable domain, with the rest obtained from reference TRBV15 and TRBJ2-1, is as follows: DAMVIQNPRYQVTQFGKPVTLSCSQTLNHNVMYWYQQKSSQAPKLLFHYYDKDFNNEADTPDNFQSRRPNTSFCFLDIRSPGLGDTAMYLCATSFGLAAGDNEQFFGPGTRLTVL.

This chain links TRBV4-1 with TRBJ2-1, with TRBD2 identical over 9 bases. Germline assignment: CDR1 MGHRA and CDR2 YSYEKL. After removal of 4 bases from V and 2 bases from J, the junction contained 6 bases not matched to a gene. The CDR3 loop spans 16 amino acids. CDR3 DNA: TGCGCCAGCAGCCCGTCTAGCGGGAACCCCTACAATGAGCAGTTCTTC. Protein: CASSPSSGNPYNEQFF.

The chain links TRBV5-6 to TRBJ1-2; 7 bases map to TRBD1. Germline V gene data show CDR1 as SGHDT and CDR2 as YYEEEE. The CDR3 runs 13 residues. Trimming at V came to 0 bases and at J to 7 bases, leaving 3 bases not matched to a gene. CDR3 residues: CASSLGQGFGYTF. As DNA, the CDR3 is TGTGCCAGCAGCTTGGGACAGGGCTTTGGCTACACCTTC.

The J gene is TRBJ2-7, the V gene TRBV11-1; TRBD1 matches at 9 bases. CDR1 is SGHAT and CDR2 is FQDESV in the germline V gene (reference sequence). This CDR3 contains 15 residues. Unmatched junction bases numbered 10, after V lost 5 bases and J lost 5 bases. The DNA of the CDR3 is TGTGCCAGCAGCGTAACCGGGACAGGGTTCGACGAGCAGTACTTC. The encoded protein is CASSVTGTGFDEQYF.

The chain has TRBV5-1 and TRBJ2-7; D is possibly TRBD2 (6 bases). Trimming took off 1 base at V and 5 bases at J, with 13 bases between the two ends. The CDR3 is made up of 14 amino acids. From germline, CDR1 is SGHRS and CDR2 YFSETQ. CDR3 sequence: CASSLFSSAHEQYF. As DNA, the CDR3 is TGCGCCAGCAGCTTGTTTTCTAGCGCACACGAGCAGTACTTC.

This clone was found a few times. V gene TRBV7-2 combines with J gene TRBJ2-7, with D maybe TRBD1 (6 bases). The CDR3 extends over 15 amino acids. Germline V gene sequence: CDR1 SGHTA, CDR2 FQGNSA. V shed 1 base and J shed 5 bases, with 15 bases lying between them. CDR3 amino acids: CASSLDSGTRNEQYF. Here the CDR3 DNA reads TGTGCCAGCAGCTTAGATTCGGGGACAAGGAACGAGCAGTACTTC.

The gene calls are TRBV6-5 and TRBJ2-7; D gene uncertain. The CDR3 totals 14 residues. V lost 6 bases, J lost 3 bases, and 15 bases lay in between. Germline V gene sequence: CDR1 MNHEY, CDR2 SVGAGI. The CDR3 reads CASRASPANYEQYF. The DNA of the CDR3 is TGTGCCAGCAGGGCCTCACCGGCAAACTACGAGCAGTACTTC.

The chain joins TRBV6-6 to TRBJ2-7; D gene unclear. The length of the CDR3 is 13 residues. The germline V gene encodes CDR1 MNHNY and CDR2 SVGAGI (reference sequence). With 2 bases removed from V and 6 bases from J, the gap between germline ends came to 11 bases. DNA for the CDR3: TGTGCCAGCAGTTACGAAGCTGAGCCCGAGCAGTACTTC. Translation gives CASSYEAEPEQYF.

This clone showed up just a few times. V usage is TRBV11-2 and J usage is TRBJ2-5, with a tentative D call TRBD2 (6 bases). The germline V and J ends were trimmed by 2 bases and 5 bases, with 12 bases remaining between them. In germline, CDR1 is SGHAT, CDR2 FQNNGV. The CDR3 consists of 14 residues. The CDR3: CASSLTSGAETQYF. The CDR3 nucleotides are TGTGCCAGCAGCTTAACCTCGGGAGCGGAGACCCAGTACTTC.

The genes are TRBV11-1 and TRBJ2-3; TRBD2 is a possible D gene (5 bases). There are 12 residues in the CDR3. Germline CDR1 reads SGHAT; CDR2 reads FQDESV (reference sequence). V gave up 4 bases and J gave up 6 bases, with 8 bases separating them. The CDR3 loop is CASSSGWDTQYF. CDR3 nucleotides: TGTGCCAGCAGCTCGGGGTGGGATACGCAGTATTTT.